The text below deals with one TCR beta chain. Antigen: not known. These data are taken from a study of shared clonotypes between healthy human individuals. Whole-study results and caveats: Clonotype sharing across a few donors was observed for roughly 5% of naive CD4 clonotypes.

CD45RO negativity and positive selection for CCR7 defined naive CD8 cells, a population that excluded terminally differentiated effector memory CD45RA+ cells. The assay was carried out at the deep level. Per the study methods: ImmunoSEQ supplied junction-only sequences lacking quality scores, so filtering was different. The protocol was immunoSEQ multiplex PCR, while the TCRdb copy is restricted to in-frame clones and leaves out a portion. V, J and clone size were drawn from that table, and D and trimming were deduced from the DNA. The sample holds about 700,000 clones, 90% to 95% seen once. Trimming took off 1 base at V and 3 bases at J, with 13 bases between the two ends. Germline CDR1 reads SGHAT; CDR2 reads FQNNGV. The CDR3 covers 16 residues.

The TCR originated in a man aged 25-45 years in good health. The V and J genes are TRBV11-2 and TRBJ1-5, with D possibly being TRBD1 (6 bases). The sequenced sample consisted of naive CD8+ T cells sorted from blood. The CDR3 bases are TGTGCCAGCAGCTTAGTAGGGCAGGGGATCAATCAGCCCCAGCATTTT. Protein: CASSLVGQGINQPQHF.